What follows describes a single T cell receptor (beta chain). Its target is unknown. Several immunoSEQ plates received, in even portions, the genomic DNA of each subset. Here immunoSEQ multiplex PCR was the method, and the copy in TCRdb shows in-frame clones only, minus some. This sample has 550,000 to 850,000 clones, with approximately 77% found just once. The data derive from a study of shared clonotypes between healthy human individuals. Background on the study: The donor group consisted of two women and a few men, aged 18 to 49. Each donor's CD4 naive and CD4 memory cells filled three plates apiece, CD8 naive two, and CD8 memory one. Study-level findings and limits: Non-shared clonotypes displayed generation probabilities falling below those of clonotypes present in all four donors.

The CDR3 runs 14 residues. Trimming cost V 8 bases and J 5 bases, with 18 bases left between them. Germline V CDR1 and CDR2: SNHLY, FYNNEI. The rearrangement links TRBV2 to TRBJ2-5; D is perhaps TRBD1 or TRBD2 (5 bases each). The clonotype comes from a woman in her 30s in good health. Sequences were obtained from memory CD4+ T cells sorted from blood. Sample subset: CD45RA-negative fraction. DNA for the CDR3: TGTGCCAGCGGGTGGTCGGGACGTGGGGAGACCCAGTACTTC. Translated, it gives CASGWSGRGETQYF.